This passage covers 15 T cell receptor beta chains from one sample sequenced in a study of memory CD4+ T cells and cytomegalovirus serostatus. The sort gate was single viable CD3+CD4+CD8-CD45RO+ cells for memory CD4+ T cells. Assay: immunoSEQ multiplex PCR; the TCRdb copy retains only in-frame clones and omits some. The sample holds about 54,000 clones, around 78% seen once. The sequenced sample was memory CD4+ T cells from blood. All receptors come from an adult in good health and CMV-seronegative.

For the CDR3, the DNA is TGTGCCAGCAGCTCAACAGCTTTAGGACAAGAGACCTATGGCTACACCTTC. It specifies CASSSTALGQETYGYTF. The chain combines TRBV5-6 with TRBJ1-2, with TRBD1 as a possible D gene (5 bases). CDR3 length: 17 amino acids. Germline assignment: CDR1 SGHDT and CDR2 YYEEEE. Trimming removed 3 bases at V and 4 bases at J, with 22 bases between.

The chain recombines TRBV4-3 with TRBJ2-2; D not resolved. Per the germline V gene, CDR1 is LGHNA and CDR2 is YSLEER. The CDR3 runs 15 residues. Trimming pared 4 bases from V and 5 bases from J, leaving 14 bases between. The DNA of the CDR3 is TGCGCCAGCAGCCTAGACCTGGGGATAACCGGGGAGCTGTTTTTT. Amino acids: CASSLDLGITGELFF.

This chain joins TRBV4-1 and TRBJ1-3; TRBD1 agrees at 9 bases. The CDR3 has 15 residues. The V segment lost 3 bases and the J segment 0 bases; nucleotides outside the gene matches: 0. Per the germline V gene, CDR1 is MGHRA and CDR2 is YSYEKL. The CDR3 protein is CASSQDRGSGNTIYF. The CDR3 DNA reads as TGCGCCAGCAGCCAGGACAGGGGCTCTGGAAACACCATATATTTT.

Here the CDR3 DNA reads TGTGCCAGCAGCTTGGGGACTAGCGGGAGATCGGAGACCCAGTACTTC. Translation: CASSLGTSGRSETQYF. The V call is TRBV5-4, the J call TRBJ2-5; 13 nucleotides align to TRBD2. J gave up 5 bases and V 0 bases, and 4 bases lay outside the gene matches. This CDR3 is 16 amino acids long. CDR1 is SGHNT, CDR2 YYREEE, per germline (reference sequence). The full variable domain, with the rest looked up from reference TRBV5-4 and TRBJ2-5, is ETGVTQSPTHLIKTRGQQVTLRCSSQSGHNTVSWYQQALGQGPQFIFQYYREEENGRGNFPPRFSGLQFPNYSSELNVNALELDDSALYLCASSLGTSGRSETQYFGPGTRLLVL.

The CDR3, as DNA: TGCGCCAGCAGCTTGGACAGCTTCTTAAATAGTGACTATGGCTACACCTTC. Residues: CASSLDSFLNSDYGYTF. V and J are TRBV5-1 and TRBJ1-2; D ambiguous. Germline V lookup: CDR1 SGHRS, CDR2 YFSETQ. CDR3 length: 17 residues. Trimming removed 0 bases from V and 3 bases from J, with 18 bases in between.

A word on this clone: This specimen includes other DNA sequences encoding the same CDR3. The V and J genes are TRBV7-6 and TRBJ1-6, with D unresolved. The CDR3 is 14 amino acids. Trimming pared 1 base from V and 7 bases from J, leaving 8 bases between. Per germline, CDR1 SGHVS and CDR2 FNYEAQ. Written as DNA, the CDR3 is TGTGCCAGCAGCTTAGAGGGCCTGAATTCACCCCTCCACTTT. It codes for CASSLEGLNSPLHF.

The J gene is TRBJ2-7, the V gene TRBV5-1, with D tentatively TRBD1 (6 bases). V lost 5 bases to trimming and J lost 2 bases, with 17 bases between them. Per the germline V gene, CDR1 is SGHRS and CDR2 is YFSETQ. The length of the CDR3 is 15 residues. DNA of the CDR3: TGCGCCAGCAGTCCGTATGTCTCAGGGGCCTACGAGCAGTACTTC. Its protein product is CASSPYVSGAYEQYF.

This chain links TRBV5-6 with TRBJ2-7; D ambiguous. The CDR3 consists of 14 residues. Germline V lookup: CDR1 SGHDT, CDR2 YYEEEE. V was shortened by 0 bases and J by 3 bases, with 10 bases between the two germline ends. Written as DNA, the CDR3 is TGTGCCAGCAGCTTGGTTAATGGCAACTACGAGCAGTACTTC. It is translated as CASSLVNGNYEQYF.

This sequence joins TRBV27 and TRBJ2-1; 7 positions match TRBD2. The CDR3 is made up of 16 amino acids. Germline V CDR1 and CDR2: MNHEY, SMNVEV (reference sequence). After removal of 6 bases from V and 1 base from J, the junction contained 9 bases not matched to a gene. CDR3 coding DNA: TGTGCCAGCAGGACGAGGGGCGGGGGTTCCTACAATGAGCAGTTCTTC. The encoded protein is CASRTRGGGSYNEQFF.

Only a few counts were recorded for this clone. CDR3 amino acids: CASSPPARVFAGELFF. CDR3 DNA: TGTGCCAGCTCACCACCGGCCAGGGTATTCGCCGGGGAGCTGTTTTTT. The gene calls are TRBV18 and TRBJ2-2; perhaps TRBD1 as D (5 bases). This CDR3 is 16 amino acids long. The germline V gene has CDR1 KGHSH and CDR2 LQKENI. Deletions cut 0 bases from V and 6 bases from J, with 14 bases between.

This chain connects TRBV2 to TRBJ1-5; 10 bases match TRBD1. Germline loops: CDR1 SNHLY, CDR2 FYNNEI. There are 15 residues in the CDR3. After removal of 6 bases from V and 2 bases from J, the junction contained 4 bases not matched to a gene. The CDR3 DNA follows: TGTGCCAGCAGGGGGGACAGGGGCGGCAATCAGCCCCAGCATTTT. It yields the protein CASRGDRGGNQPQHF.

This clone was counted between two and nine times. This chain uses TRBV19 with TRBJ2-5; a possible D gene is TRBD2 (6 bases). The germline V and J ends were trimmed by 5 bases and 2 bases, with 21 bases remaining between them. Germline V gene data show CDR1 as LNHDA and CDR2 as SQIVND (reference sequence). CDR3 length: 17 amino acids. CDR3 nucleotides: TGTGCCAGTAGTCCCCGCCGGGGGACGCGGGGACAAGAGACCCAGTACTTC. This translates into CASSPRRGTRGQETQYF.

The chain links TRBV28 to TRBJ1-2, with 7 bases lining up with TRBD1. Trimming at V came to 4 bases and at J to 0 bases, leaving 8 bases not matched to a gene. This CDR3 spans 16 amino acids. CDR1 is MDHEN, CDR2 SYDVKM, per germline. The CDR3 DNA follows: TGTGCCAGCAGTTCGACAGGGAAAAGTCCTAACTATGGCTACACCTTC. Translating it yields CASSSTGKSPNYGYTF.

The V gene is TRBV18, the J gene TRBJ1-4; unclear D gene. Germline loops: CDR1 KGHSH, CDR2 LQKENI. The CDR3 loop spans 16 amino acids. The V end lost 3 bases, the J end lost 0 bases, and 11 bases lay between the germline ends. CDR3 sequence: CASSPQGQATNEKLFF. Written as DNA, the CDR3 is TGTGCCAGCTCACCTCAAGGGCAGGCAACTAATGAAAAACTGTTTTTT.

This clone has just one count. This sequence joins TRBV6-5 and TRBJ2-7; possible D gene TRBD1, 5 bases. The germline V gene has CDR1 MNHEY and CDR2 SVGAGI. Trimming shortened V by 2 bases and J by 4 bases, and 9 bases separated the two germline ends. The CDR3 runs 13 residues. The DNA for the CDR3 is TGTGCCAGCAGTTACGACAGTTCTTACGAGCAGTACTTC. This encodes CASSYDSSYEQYF.